A single sample is the source of the 31 T cell receptor beta chains below, sequenced in a study of cytomegalovirus exposure and HLA in healthy donors. The PCR was carried out with 60 Vbeta primers and 13 Jbeta primers. Measured with immunoSEQ multiplex PCR; TCRdb has only the in-frame clones, and not every one. Among almost 200,000 clones, around 80% were seen once, and the ten largest hold approximately 2%. Sequenced material: PBMCs. All receptors come from a man aged 30-40 years in good health and CMV-seronegative.

The V gene is TRBV7-2, the J gene TRBJ2-1; TRBD2 might be the D (6 bases). This CDR3 has 13 residues. Trimming pared 4 bases from V and 3 bases from J, leaving 7 bases between. Germline V gives CDR1 SGHTA, CDR2 FQGNSA. The CDR3 region is CASSSTSYNEQFF. CDR3 in DNA: TGTGCCAGCAGCTCGACTAGCTACAATGAGCAGTTCTTC. The whole variable domain, filled in from reference TRBV7-2 and TRBJ2-1, reads GAGVSQSPSNKVTEKGKDVELRCDPISGHTALYWYRQSLGQGLEFLIYFQGNSAPDKSGLPSDRFSAERTGGSVSTLTIQRTQQEDSAVYLCASSSTSYNEQFFGPGTRLTVL.

The chain is built from TRBV28 and TRBJ2-1, with 13 nucleotides matching TRBD2. The CDR3 extends over 16 amino acids. The V gene end was trimmed by 5 bases and the J gene end by 4 bases; junction bases not matched to a gene: 5. In germline, CDR1 is MDHEN, CDR2 SYDVKM. Here the CDR3 DNA reads TGTGCCAGCAGTAAAACTAGCGGGAGGGGTTACAATGAGCAGTTCTTC. It specifies CASSKTSGRGYNEQFF.

The rearrangement links TRBV6-6 to TRBJ1-1; D unclear. V was trimmed by 7 bases and J by 4 bases, leaving 13 bases between them. Germline V CDR1 and CDR2: MNHNY, SVGAGI (reference sequence). There are 13 residues in the CDR3. The CDR3 sequence: CASNDWSPTEAFF. Written as DNA, the CDR3 is TGTGCCAGCAACGACTGGTCGCCCACTGAAGCTTTCTTT.

The chain is built from TRBV28 and TRBJ1-5, with TRBD1 matching 7 bases. Germline CDR1 MDHEN, CDR2 SYDVKM. This CDR3 is 14 amino acids long. The ends lost 4 bases at V and 6 bases at J; junction bases unmatched: 6. The CDR3 DNA sequence: TGTGCCAGCAGTTCGACTTACAGGGGTCAGCCCCAGCATTTT. It codes for CASSSTYRGQPQHF. The variable domain in full, completed from reference TRBV28 and TRBJ1-5, reads DVKVTQSSRYLVKRTGEKVFLECVQDMDHENMFWYRQDPGLGLRLIYFSYDVKMKEKGDIPEGYSVSREKKERFSLILESASTNQTSMYLCASSSTYRGQPQHFGDGTRLSIL.

This sequence joins TRBV11-2 and TRBJ2-7, with 8 bases lining up with TRBD1. V dropped 10 bases and J dropped 4; count of bases not matched to a gene: 12. From germline, CDR1 is SGHAT and CDR2 FQNNGV. CDR3 length: 14 residues. CDR3 bases: TGTGCCACCCAGCTTCGGACAGGGACATACGAGCAGTACTTC. Translation: CATQLRTGTYEQYF. The full variable domain, its missing parts supplied by reference TRBV11-2 and TRBJ2-7, is EAGVAQSPRYKIIEKRQSVAFWCNPISGHATLYWYQQILGQGPKLLIQFQNNGVVDDSQLPKDRFSAERLKGVDSTLKIQPAKLEDSAVYLCATQLRTGTYEQYFGPGTRLTVT.

This chain links TRBV6-1 with TRBJ2-7, with no clear D. Trimming cost V 3 bases and J 0 bases, with 9 bases left between them. This CDR3 has 14 amino acids. From germline, CDR1 is MNHNS and CDR2 SASEGT. The CDR3: CASSETMTSYEQYF. In nucleotides, the CDR3 is TGTGCCAGCAGTGAGACAATGACCTCCTACGAGCAGTACTTC.

This clone has just a few counts. V gene TRBV6-4 combines with J gene TRBJ2-5; perhaps TRBD1 as D (6 bases). This CDR3 is built from 17 residues. The V gene's germline CDR1 is MRHNA and CDR2 SNTAGT. The V end was cut by 0 bases, the J end by 11 bases, with 25 bases between. CDR3: CASSDSQWGTTMGEQYF. As DNA, the CDR3 is TGTGCCAGCAGTGACTCCCAGTGGGGGACAACCATGGGTGAGCAGTACTTC.

The gene calls are TRBV6-1 and TRBJ2-1; D is undetermined. The CDR3 extends over 14 amino acids. The V gene's germline CDR1 is MNHNS and CDR2 SASEGT. Between the trimmed V and J ends, which lost 1 base and 5 bases, there was a span of 9 bases. The CDR3 DNA is TGTGCCAGCAGTGAAGTACAGCCGAACAATGAGCAGTTCTTC. Translated: CASSEVQPNNEQFF.

The J gene is TRBJ1-6, the V gene TRBV5-4, with D uncertain. The CDR3 extends over 13 amino acids. The germline CDR1 and CDR2 sequences are SGHNT and YYREEE (reference sequence). Trimming left V 3 bases short and J 7 bases short, with 8 bases between. The CDR3 coding sequence is TGTGCCAGCAGCTATCAGGAAAATTCACCCCTCCACTTT. Translated: CASSYQENSPLHF.

This chain joins TRBV5-1 and TRBJ2-2; D is perhaps TRBD1 (5 bases). Deletions cut 3 bases from V and 4 bases from J, with 10 bases between. CDR1 and CDR2 from the germline V gene are SGHRS and YFSETQ. The CDR3 extends over 14 amino acids. CDR3 amino acids: CASSSRQGTGELFF. The CDR3 region has the DNA TGCGCCAGCAGCTCCCGGCAGGGCACCGGGGAGCTGTTTTTT.

The chain carries TRBV7-9 and TRBJ2-1; TRBD1 aligns across 9 bases. The length of the CDR3 is 14 residues. Per germline, CDR1 SEHNR and CDR2 FQNEAQ (reference sequence). The V and J ends lost 3 bases and 4 bases, in that order; junction bases with no gene match: 1. In DNA form, the CDR3 reads TGTGCCAGCAGCTTTGGGACAGGGTACAATGAGCAGTTCTTC. Amino acid sequence: CASSFGTGYNEQFF.

V is TRBV5-1 and J is TRBJ2-5, with TRBD2 matching 7 bases. The better agreement between TRBJ2-7 and the DNA end casts doubt on the J call. CDR1 and CDR2 (germline): SGHRS, YFSETQ. The CDR3 loop spans 16 amino acids. The CDR3 here is CASSPEWGRASYEQYF. CDR3 bases: TGCGCCAGCAGCCCTGAGTGGGGGAGGGCCTCCTACGAGCAGTACTTC.

The chain joins TRBV28 to TRBJ1-1; D unresolved. The V end lost 5 bases, the J end lost 1 base, and 11 bases lay between the germline ends. In germline, CDR1 is MDHEN, CDR2 SYDVKM. CDR3 length: 14 residues. DNA for the CDR3: TGTGCCAGCAGTCTACGAACCAAGAACACTGAAGCTTTCTTT. Its translation is CASSLRTKNTEAFF. The full variable domain, in which reference TRBV28 and TRBJ1-1 provide the parts outside the CDR3, is DVKVTQSSRYLVKRTGEKVFLECVQDMDHENMFWYRQDPGLGLRLIYFSYDVKMKEKGDIPEGYSVSREKKERFSLILESASTNQTSMYLCASSLRTKNTEAFFGQGTRLTVV.

The V call is TRBV6-1, the J call TRBJ1-1; 11 bases are shared with TRBD1. Trimming removed 4 bases from V and 1 base from J; junction bases left unmatched: 8. The CDR3 consists of 17 residues. Germline-derived CDR1 and CDR2 are MNHNS and SASEGT. The CDR3 sequence: CASSVKGQGARNTEAFF. CDR3 bases: TGTGCCAGCAGTGTTAAAGGACAGGGGGCGCGGAACACTGAAGCTTTCTTT.

This chain links TRBV4-1 with TRBJ1-5; 7 bases fit TRBD1. The CDR3 spans 16 residues. From germline, CDR1 is MGHRA and CDR2 YSYEKL. V dropped 2 bases and J dropped 4; count of bases not matched to a gene: 8. The CDR3 nucleotides are TGCGCCAGCAGCCAAATCGGCAGGGGGTCGAATCAGCCCCAGCATTTT. Protein: CASSQIGRGSNQPQHF.

This clone was observed a few times. The rearrangement uses TRBV29-1 and TRBJ1-1; no reliable D call. CDR3 length equals 12 residues. Looked up from germline, CDR1 is SQVTM and CDR2 is ANQGSEA. The V end was cut by 4 bases, the J end by 0 bases, with 6 bases between. CDR3 protein: CSVVPMNTEAFF. CDR3 DNA sequence: TGCAGCGTTGTCCCCATGAACACTGAAGCTTTCTTT.

The chain recombines TRBV28 with TRBJ1-2; no clear D. Germline V gene data show CDR1 as MDHEN and CDR2 as SYDVKM. V was trimmed by 3 bases and J by 4 bases, leaving 6 bases between them. The CDR3 covers 12 residues. The CDR3, as DNA: TGTGCCAGCAGTTTTTATCCCTATGGCTACACCTTC. Amino acid sequence: CASSFYPYGYTF.

The V gene is TRBV7-9, the J gene TRBJ2-1, with TRBD1 matching over 11 bases. Germline-derived CDR1 and CDR2 are SEHNR and FQNEAQ (reference sequence). This CDR3 region has 15 residues. V was clipped by 8 bases and J by 0 bases; unmatched bases: 3. The DNA for the CDR3 is TGTGCCAGCGCCGGGACAGGGGGCTCCTACAATGAGCAGTTCTTC. Amino acid sequence: CASAGTGGSYNEQFF.

V is TRBV7-7 and J is TRBJ2-7; TRBD1 agrees at 9 bases. Germline V gene data show CDR1 as SSHAT and CDR2 as FNYEAQ (reference sequence). There are 15 residues in the CDR3. The V segment lost 4 bases and the J segment 4 bases; nucleotides outside the gene matches: 8. CDR3 region: CASSSQGAPLYEQYF. The CDR3 bases are TGTGCCAGCAGCTCACAGGGGGCTCCATTATACGAGCAGTACTTC.

In regard to this clone: The junction departs from the called germline gene at one end, perhaps through a read error. The chain carries TRBV6-5 and TRBJ1-1; D is unresolved. Germline V CDR1 and CDR2: MNHEY, SVGAGI. This CDR3 has 11 residues. CDR3 protein: CASSLNSEAFF. DNA of the CDR3: TGTGCCAGCAGTTTGAACAGTGAAGCTTTCTTT.

The gene calls are TRBV6-5 and TRBJ1-3; a possible D gene is TRBD1 (5 bases). V lost 2 bases to trimming and J lost 4 bases, with 6 bases between them. Per germline, CDR1 MNHEY and CDR2 SVGAGI. The CDR3 spans 13 residues. The chain's CDR3 is CASSYGAGNTIYF. The CDR3 coding sequence is TGTGCCAGCAGTTACGGGGCCGGAAACACCATATATTTT.

This clone was found a few times. The rearrangement joins TRBV7-9 to TRBJ2-7; 7 bases map to TRBD2. J was trimmed by 4 bases and V by 5 bases; bases with no gene match: 5. This CDR3 spans 13 amino acids. Germline CDR1 SEHNR, CDR2 FQNEAQ (reference sequence). CDR3 bases: TGTGCCAGCAGCCCGGGGGGAACTTACGAGCAGTACTTC. This translates into CASSPGGTYEQYF.

The rearrangement uses TRBV7-7 and TRBJ2-1; D is unresolved. The V gene's germline CDR1 is SSHAT and CDR2 FNYEAQ (reference sequence). Trimming stripped 3 bases from V and 5 bases from J, with 11 bases between. The CDR3 covers 14 residues. DNA of the CDR3: TGTGCCAGCAGCTTGGCTTGGTCCCACAATGAGCAGTTCTTC. This codes for CASSLAWSHNEQFF.

This chain links TRBV6-5 with TRBJ1-6; TRBD1 is a possible D gene (6 bases). V was clipped by 8 bases and J by 5 bases, with 16 bases between them. This CDR3 has 15 residues. Germline lookup yields CDR1 MNHEY and CDR2 SVGAGI. The CDR3 nucleotides are TGTGCCAGCTCCCGCGGGGGGCCAAATAATTCACCCCTCCACTTT. Translating it yields CASSRGGPNNSPLHF.

The chain uses TRBV18 and TRBJ2-3; 8 nucleotides agree with TRBD2. The trim removed 0 bases at V and 3 bases at J, leaving 5 bases unmatched. Germline V gene data show CDR1 as KGHSH and CDR2 as LQKENI. The length of the CDR3 is 16 residues. CDR3 in DNA: TGTGCCAGCTCACCACCAGCTAGCGGGTTTACAGATACGCAGTATTTT. This gives the protein CASSPPASGFTDTQYF.

This clone was seen only a few times. This rearrangement joins TRBV6-1 to TRBJ1-2, with D tentatively TRBD1 (6 bases). Trimming left V 2 bases short and J 6 bases short, with 13 bases between. The germline V gene encodes CDR1 MNHNS and CDR2 SASEGT. CDR3 size: 14 residues. In DNA, the CDR3 is TGTGCCAGCAGTGAACTGGGGGCACGGGATGGCTACACCTTC. Protein: CASSELGARDGYTF.

The genes are TRBV28 and TRBJ2-7; tentatively, D is TRBD1 (5 bases). The germline gives CDR1 MDHEN, CDR2 SYDVKM. This CDR3 contains 12 residues. Deletions cut 6 bases from V and 2 bases from J, with 8 bases between. CDR3 coding DNA: TGTGCCAGCAGGGGGCCGACCTACGAGCAGTACTTC. Amino acid sequence: CASRGPTYEQYF.

This chain joins TRBV10-2 and TRBJ1-1, with no clear D. Germline CDR1 and CDR2: WSHSY and SAAADI. This CDR3 has 16 residues. Trimming pared 3 bases from V and 6 bases from J, leaving 20 bases between. The CDR3 loop reads CASSESRVAYRPEAFF. As DNA, the CDR3 is TGCGCCAGCAGTGAAAGCAGAGTAGCTTATCGGCCTGAAGCTTTCTTT.

V and J are TRBV5-6 and TRBJ2-5; D may be TRBD1 (5 bases). With the DNA end fitting TRBJ2-7 better, the J assignment may be wrong. This CDR3 spans 15 amino acids. Germline-derived CDR1 and CDR2 are SGHDT and YYEEEE. The CDR3 DNA follows: TGTGCCAGCAGCTTGGTAACCAGGGTGGCCTACGAGCAGTACTTC. Translation: CASSLVTRVAYEQYF.

The chain has TRBV2 and TRBJ2-5; TRBD2 aligns across 9 bases. This CDR3 comprises 15 residues. J lost 5 bases, V lost 7 bases, and 11 bases had no gene match. In germline, CDR1 is SNHLY, CDR2 FYNNEI. For the CDR3, the DNA is TGTGCCAGCAACTCGGATAGCGGGAGTGGTGAGACCCAGTACTTC. The encoded protein is CASNSDSGSGETQYF. The full variable domain, rest sourced from reference TRBV2 and TRBJ2-5, is EPEVTQTPSHQVTQMGQEVILRCVPISNHLYFYWYRQILGQKVEFLVSFYNNEISEKSEIFDDQFSVERPDGSNFTLKIRSTKLEDSAMYFCASNSDSGSGETQYFGPGTRLLVL.

The CDR3 nucleotides read TGTGCCAGCAGTTACTCACAGGGTTCAGCTTTCTTT. Translating gives CASSYSQGSAFF. The chain carries TRBV6-5 and TRBJ1-1; tentatively, D is TRBD1 (6 bases). V lost 0 bases and J lost 10, with 9 bases in between. Germline-derived CDR1 and CDR2 are MNHEY and SVGAGI. The CDR3 sequence is 12 residues long.